Below, 17 T cell receptor beta chains from the same sample are listed, as sequenced in a study. TCRdb ran MiXCR on the RT-PCR reads and lists one entry per CDR3 protein. The sample includes approximately 720,000 distinct CDR3 sequences, approximately 15% of them seen just once. Sequences were obtained from memory CD4+ T cells from blood. The receptor set was obtained from a female donor in good health, serving as a healthy control.

This clonotype has at least ten counts. The rearrangement joins TRBV7-2 to TRBJ2-1; 9 bases align to TRBD1. The junction had 5 bases not matched to a gene; V was cut back by 5 bases and J by 6 bases. The length of the CDR3 is 14 residues. The germline gives CDR1 SGHTA, CDR2 FQGNSA. Written as DNA, the CDR3 is TGTGCCAGCAGCCTAGGGACAGGGAGCAATGAGCAGTTCTTC. Translation gives CASSLGTGSNEQFF.

This clonotype was detected only a few times. The chain uses TRBV20-1 and TRBJ1-4; perhaps TRBD1 as D (6 bases). Trimming took 0 bases from V and 4 from J, leaving 15 bases between them. The CDR3 has 16 residues. Germline CDR1 and CDR2: DFQATT and SNEGSKA (reference sequence). The DNA for the CDR3 is TGCAGTGCTAGAGATGGGACACTCTCAAGTAATGAAAAACTGTTTTTT. Translated, it gives CSARDGTLSSNEKLFF.

This clonotype was seen repeatedly, ten times or more. The chain employs TRBV7-2 and TRBJ2-5, with TRBD2 matching over 12 bases. V was clipped by 1 base and J by 3 bases; unmatched bases: 3. CDR1 is SGHTA and CDR2 is FQGNSA in the germline V gene. The CDR3 extends over 16 amino acids. DNA of the CDR3: TGTGCCAGCAGCTTAGTGACTAGCGGGGGAAAAGAGACCCAGTACTTC. Translation gives CASSLVTSGGKETQYF.

This clonotype was detected only a few times. The chain is built from TRBV7-8 and TRBJ2-5, with a weak D call TRBD2 (6 bases). The CDR3 sequence is 14 residues long. CDR1 is SGHVS, CDR2 FQNEAQ, per germline. Trimming shortened V by 5 bases and J by 10 bases, and 20 bases separated the two germline ends. In DNA form, the CDR3 reads TGTGCCAGCAGCCGACCCGGAGGGGAAGGGGACCAGTACTTC. It specifies CASSRPGGEGDQYF.

This clonotype came up many times. The chain has TRBV30 and TRBJ2-7; D tentatively fits TRBD1 or TRBD2 (5 bases each). The length of the CDR3 is 12 residues. The germline CDR1 and CDR2 sequences are GTSNPN and SVGIG (reference sequence). Trimming shortened V by 2 bases and J by 7 bases, and 12 bases separated the two germline ends. The CDR3 coding sequence is TGTGCCTGGAGTCCCCAGGGACGAGAGCAGTACTTC. Its protein product is CAWSPQGREQYF.

This clonotype was counted ten times or more. This sequence joins TRBV20-1 and TRBJ2-2; the match to TRBD1 covers 8 bases. Trimming cost V 5 bases and J 3 bases; bases outside gene matches: 8. Germline V gene data show CDR1 as DFQATT and CDR2 as SNEGSKA (reference sequence). This CDR3 spans 15 amino acids. The CDR3 sequence is CSADPGTGHTGELFF. CDR3 bases: TGCAGTGCTGATCCCGGGACAGGTCACACCGGGGAGCTGTTTTTT.

The rearrangement joins TRBV5-1 to TRBJ2-3, with D perhaps being TRBD1 or TRBD2 (6 bases each). The CDR3 is 15 amino acids. Trimming cost V 4 bases and J 4 bases, with 16 bases left between them. From germline, CDR1 is SGHRS and CDR2 YFSETQ. The CDR3 region is CASSLGGLVPDTQYF. The CDR3 DNA is TGCGCCAGCAGCCTTGGGGGGCTAGTTCCAGATACGCAGTATTTT.

This clonotype was seen more than once but under ten times. The V call is TRBV5-5, the J call TRBJ2-5; a weak D match, TRBD1 (6 bases). Germline CDR1 is SGHKS and CDR2 is YYEKEE (reference sequence). Deletions cut 6 bases from V and 1 base from J, with 16 bases between. The CDR3 extends over 15 amino acids. The CDR3 sequence is CASTPLRGSQETQYF. The CDR3 coding sequence is TGTGCCAGCACCCCATTAAGGGGGTCCCAAGAGACCCAGTACTTC.

For this clonotype: A much bigger clone sits one base away, suggesting this may be a read error. This chain joins TRBV20-1 and TRBJ2-3; D might be TRBD1 (6 bases). The germline V gene has CDR1 DFQATT and CDR2 SNEGSKA (reference sequence). The CDR3 sequence is 16 residues long. The CDR3 DNA reads as TGCAGAGCCAGGACAGCGTTACCCTCTAGCACAGATACGCAGTATTTT. Amino acids: CRARTALPSSTDTQYF.

The gene calls are TRBV28 and TRBJ1-6; tentative D call: TRBD1 (6 bases). This CDR3 region has 14 residues. Trimming took 7 bases from V and 6 from J, leaving 13 bases between them. Germline V CDR1 and CDR2: MDHEN, SYDVKM. CDR3 DNA sequence: TGTGCCAGCAAAGGACAGCCCGTTAATTCACCCCTCCACTTT. It codes for CASKGQPVNSPLHF.

This clonotype appeared a few times. The J gene is TRBJ2-1, the V gene TRBV7-3; 9 bases map to TRBD2. This CDR3 comprises 15 residues. In germline, CDR1 is SGHTA, CDR2 FQGTGA. With V trimmed by 5 bases and J by 6 bases, 8 bases remained unmatched. The CDR3 nucleotides are TGTGCCAGCAGCCGAGTTAGCGGGAGTAGCAATGAGCAGTTCTTC. Residues: CASSRVSGSSNEQFF.

The chain uses TRBV15 and TRBJ2-1, with D possibly being TRBD1 or TRBD2 (5 bases each). V was trimmed by 8 bases and J by 6 bases, leaving 11 bases between them. Germline V gives CDR1 LNHNV, CDR2 YYDKDF (reference sequence). This CDR3 spans 12 amino acids. The CDR3 DNA sequence: TGTGCCACCGGGGGTGGCACCAATGAGCAGTTCTTC. The encoded protein is CATGGGTNEQFF.

The rearrangement links TRBV7-2 to TRBJ2-2; unclear D gene. The CDR3 extends over 14 amino acids. V dropped 2 bases and J dropped 4 bases, with 8 bases sitting between them. Per the germline V gene, CDR1 is SGHTA and CDR2 is FQGNSA. The CDR3 DNA reads TGTGCCAGCAGCTTACCCACTCCCACCGGGGAGCTGTTTTTT. Translation gives CASSLPTPTGELFF.

This clonotype was seen a few times. The genes are TRBV14 and TRBJ1-4; tentative D call: TRBD1 (5 bases). Looked up from germline, CDR1 is SGHDN and CDR2 is FVKESK. V was cut by 1 base and J by 7 bases, with 7 bases left in between. The CDR3 has 13 amino acids. This chain's CDR3 is CASSQAGPEKLFF. CDR3 coding DNA: TGTGCCAGCAGCCAAGCGGGGCCTGAAAAACTGTTTTTT.

This clonotype was counted many times. This chain joins TRBV29-1 and TRBJ2-5; 7 bases match TRBD1. Germline V gene data show CDR1 as SQVTM and CDR2 as ANQGSEA. The junction had 7 bases not matched to a gene; V was cut back by 4 bases and J by 5 bases. The CDR3 sequence is 13 residues long. CDR3 amino acids: CSVVRDSRETQYF. In nucleotides, the CDR3 is TGCAGCGTTGTTCGGGACAGTCGGGAGACCCAGTACTTC.

This clonotype was found a few times. This chain uses TRBV5-1 with TRBJ2-5, with 12 bases fitting TRBD2. Germline CDR1 SGHRS, CDR2 YFSETQ. This CDR3 is 15 amino acids long. With V trimmed by 4 bases and J by 4 bases, 5 bases remained unmatched. The CDR3 coding sequence is TGCGCCAGCAGCACTAGCGGGAGGATGGGAGAGACCCAGTACTTC. This encodes CASSTSGRMGETQYF.

This clonotype has a handful of counts. This sequence may be a read error, since a much larger clone differs from it by one base. The chain combines TRBV5-4 with TRBJ2-1, with 11 bases that match TRBD2. The CDR3 covers 15 residues. Germline-derived CDR1 and CDR2 are SGHNT and YYREEE (reference sequence). Trimming took 0 bases from V and 6 from J; bases not matched to a gene: 2. The DNA for the CDR3 is TGTGCCAGCAGCTTGGGTGGGACTAGCGGCAATGAGCAGTTCTTC. Protein product: CASSLGGTSGNEQFF.